This is a list of T cell receptor beta chains from one sample in a study of blood T cell repertoires in COVID-19. Measured with immunoSEQ multiplex PCR; TCRdb has only the in-frame clones, and not every one. This table holds about 160,000 clones, 80% to 90% found once. The sequenced sample was PBMCs or T cells enriched from blood (not recorded which). These receptors all stem from a man aged 50-60 years who had recovered from COVID-19. The CDR3 runs from the conserved cysteine through the conserved F or W. D genes are given only for firm matches. Not every row has a clone size; where given, it reads once, few, many or a size class.

D | size | length | J | V | CDR3 | DNA
TRBD1 | - | 13 | TRBJ2-7 | TRBV12-3/TRBV12-4 | CASSASTGLEQYF | TGTGCCAGCAGTGCCTCGACAGGGCTGGAGCAGTACTTC
- | - | 15 | TRBJ1-1 | TRBV18 | CASSPEVLGNTEAFF | TGTGCCAGCTCACCGGAGGTGTTAGGGAACACTGAAGCTTTCTTT
- | - | 13 | TRBJ1-1 | TRBV5-1 | CASSLAGNTEAFF | TGCGCCAGCAGCTTGGCGGGGAACACTGAAGCTTTCTTT
- | - | 13 | TRBJ1-2 | TRBV14 | CASSQDRGAVGTF | TGTGCCAGCAGCCAAGACCGGGGGGCAGTAGGGACCTTC
- | - | 16 | TRBJ1-5 | TRBV19 | CASSIRGVRGDQPQHF | TGTGCCAGTAGTATACGAGGAGTCAGGGGCGATCAGCCCCAGCATTTT
TRBD1 | - | 15 | TRBJ1-3 | TRBV19 | CASSPDRVSGNTIYF | TGTGCCAGTAGCCCGGACAGGGTCTCTGGAAACACCATATATTTT
TRBD1 | - | 15 | TRBJ1-5 | TRBV27 | CASSATGGVNQPQHF | TGTGCCAGCAGTGCCACAGGGGGCGTCAATCAGCCCCAGCATTTT
TRBD2 | - | 16 | TRBJ2-2 | TRBV28 | CASRTGLAGVTGELFF | TGTGCCAGCAGGACCGGACTAGCGGGGGTAACCGGGGAGCTGTTTTTT
TRBD1 | - | 16 | TRBJ1-1 | TRBV19 | CASSPSLGGGDTEAFF | TGTGCCAGTAGTCCGTCGTTAGGAGGGGGCGATACTGAAGCTTTCTTT
- | - | 13 | TRBJ2-3 | TRBV27 | CASSLTDTNTQYF | TGTGCCAGCAGTTTAACGGACACAAATACGCAGTATTTT
- | few | 16 | TRBJ2-1 | TRBV6-2/TRBV6-3 | CASSSRLVRSYNEQFF | TGTGCCAGCAGTTCGAGACTGGTTCGGTCCTACAATGAGCAGTTCTTC
TRBD2 | - | 14 | TRBJ2-7 | TRBV6-5 | CASSPGTSGNEQYF | TGTGCCAGCAGCCCCGGGACTAGCGGCAACGAGCAGTACTTC
- | - | 15 | TRBJ2-1 | TRBV29-1 | CSVEDVDRSRNEQFF | TGCAGCGTTGAAGATGTAGACAGGTCTCGCAATGAGCAGTTCTTC
- | - | 13 | TRBJ1-1 | TRBV15 | CATGAGLDTEAFF | TGTGCCACCGGGGCGGGACTAGACACTGAAGCTTTCTTT
- | - | 16 | TRBJ1-3 | TRBV5-4 | CASSARTGTTGNTIYF | TGTGCCAGCAGCGCGCGCACAGGGACGACTGGAAACACCATATATTTT
TRBD1 | - | 14 | TRBJ1-5 | TRBV3-1/TRBV3-2 | CASSRQGSNQPQHF | TGTGCCAGCAGTCGACAGGGGAGTAATCAGCCCCAGCATTTT
TRBD1 | - | 13 | TRBJ1-1 | TRBV29-1 | CSAMDRVNTEAFF | TGCAGCGCTATGGACAGGGTGAACACTGAAGCTTTCTTT
- | - | 16 | TRBJ1-3 | TRBV19 | CASREGLQSSGNTIYF | TGTGCCTCCAGGGAGGGGCTCCAGAGCTCTGGAAACACCATATATTTT
- | - | 12 | TRBJ2-1 | TRBV19 | CASSPNRNEQFF | TGTGCCAGTAGCCCGAACAGGAATGAGCAGTTCTTC
TRBD1 | - | 14 | TRBJ2-7 | TRBV6-5 | CASKYGTDSYEQYF | TGTGCCAGCAAATACGGGACAGACTCCTACGAGCAGTACTTC
TRBD1 | - | 17 | TRBJ1-5 | TRBV7-3 | CASSLTRRGHMFQPQHF | TGTGCCAGCAGCTTAACGAGGAGGGGGCATATGTTTCAGCCCCAGCATTTT
TRBD2 | - | 15 | TRBJ2-7 | TRBV9 | CASSLGAGIGYEQYF | TGTGCCAGCAGCCTTGGAGCGGGGATCGGATACGAGCAGTACTTC
- | - | 14 | TRBJ2-1 | TRBV20-1 | CSASEANSYNEQFF | TGCAGTGCTAGTGAGGCAAACTCCTACAATGAGCAGTTCTTC
TRBD2 | many | 16 | TRBJ2-7 | TRBV4-2 | CASSQDFSGGAYEQYF | TGTGCCAGCAGCCAAGATTTTAGCGGGGGGGCCTACGAGCAGTACTTC
TRBD1 | - | 15 | TRBJ1-6 | TRBV7-7 | CASSRLTGQDSPLHF | TGTGCCAGCAGCCGTCTGACAGGGCAAGATTCACCCCTCCACTTT
- | - | 13 | TRBJ2-3 | TRBV19 | CASSIVPADTQYF | TGTGCCAGTAGTATAGTACCAGCAGATACGCAGTATTTT
TRBD1 | - | 17 | TRBJ1-3 | TRBV3-1/TRBV3-2 | CASSQGPGQRAGNTIYF | TGTGCCAGCAGCCAAGGGCCGGGACAGAGGGCTGGAAACACCATATATTTT
- | - | 13 | TRBJ1-1 | TRBV7-3 | CASSPGLITEAFF | TGTGCCAGCAGCCCAGGACTTATCACTGAAGCTTTCTTT
TRBD2 | - | 15 | TRBJ2-1 | TRBV19 | CASSRPSGEYNEQFF | TGTGCCAGTAGTCGCCCTAGCGGGGAATACAATGAGCAGTTCTTC
- | - | 16 | TRBJ2-7 | TRBV18 | CASSPLGGSNTYEQYF | TGTGCCAGCTCACCTTTGGGGGGAAGTAATACCTACGAGCAGTACTTC
TRBD1 | - | 16 | TRBJ1-4 | TRBV15 | CATSRDRDRTNEKLFF | TGTGCCACCAGCAGAGACCGGGACAGGACTAATGAAAAACTGTTTTTT
- | - | 15 | TRBJ1-5 | TRBV15 | CATSRSGLSNQPQHF | TGTGCCACCAGCCGTTCAGGGCTGAGCAATCAGCCCCAGCATTTT
- | once | 13 | TRBJ1-2 | TRBV2 | CASSVAGNYGYTF | TGTGCCAGCAGTGTCGCAGGGAACTATGGCTACACCTTC
TRBD1 | - | 14 | TRBJ1-4 | TRBV5-8 | CASSMGQWGEKLFF | TGTGCCAGCAGTATGGGACAGTGGGGTGAAAAACTGTTTTTT
- | - | 14 | TRBJ1-6 | TRBV7-2 | CASQRLFLNSPLHF | TGTGCCAGCCAGAGGTTGTTCCTTAATTCACCCCTCCACTTT
- | - | 13 | TRBJ1-2 | TRBV6-5 | CASSPTGWVGYTF | TGTGCCAGCAGCCCCACAGGTTGGGTAGGCTACACCTTC
- | few | 14 | TRBJ1-6 | TRBV9 | CASSVGHDNSPLHF | TGTGCCAGCAGCGTAGGGCACGATAATTCACCCCTCCACTTT
TRBD2 | - | 16 | TRBJ2-3 | TRBV3-1/TRBV3-2 | CASSQVLAGPTDTQYF | TGTGCCAGCAGCCAGGTTCTAGCGGGGCCCACAGATACGCAGTATTTT
- | - | 14 | TRBJ1-5 | TRBV3-1/TRBV3-2 | CASSRHQNNQPQHF | TGTGCCAGCAGCCGACATCAGAACAATCAGCCCCAGCATTTT
TRBD1 | - | 16 | TRBJ1-2 | TRBV25-1 | CASSESGTASNYGYTF | TGTGCCAGCAGTGAATCGGGGACAGCCTCAAACTATGGCTACACCTTC
- | - | 16 | TRBJ2-5 | TRBV11-2 | CASSLGYGGTQETQYF | TGTGCCAGCAGCTTAGGGTACGGGGGGACACAAGAGACCCAGTACTTC
- | - | 15 | TRBJ2-4 | TRBV6-6 | CASTGVAPLKNIQYF | TGTGCCAGCACCGGGGTAGCGCCCCTTAAAAACATTCAGTACTTC
- | - | 14 | TRBJ1-5 | TRBV13 | CASSLGQINQPQHF | TGTGCCAGCAGCTTAGGACAGATCAATCAGCCCCAGCATTTT
- | - | 16 | TRBJ2-2 | TRBV5-1 | CASSLQTTANTGELFF | TGCGCCAGCAGCTTGCAGACGACTGCGAACACCGGGGAGCTGTTTTTT
TRBD1 | few | 17 | TRBJ2-6 | TRBV9 | CASSDRDRASGANVLTF | TGTGCCAGCAGCGACCGGGACAGAGCCTCTGGGGCCAACGTCCTGACTTTC
TRBD2 | once | 17 | TRBJ2-2 | TRBV5-6 | CASSLGGTSVDPGELFF | TGTGCCAGCAGCTTGGGAGGGACTAGTGTTGATCCCGGGGAGCTGTTTTTT
TRBD1 | few | 17 | TRBJ2-7 | TRBV6-6 | CASSPGTGTPGFFEQYF | TGTGCCAGCAGTCCCGGGACAGGAACCCCGGGGTTTTTCGAGCAGTACTTC
TRBD2 | - | 16 | TRBJ2-3 | TRBV30 | CAWSGGLAGPRGTQYF | TGTGCCTGGAGCGGAGGACTAGCGGGGCCGCGGGGTACGCAGTATTTT
- | few | 14 | TRBJ1-2 | TRBV3-1/TRBV3-2 | CASSQRGQNYGYTF | TGTGCCAGCAGCCAAAGGGGCCAGAACTATGGCTACACCTTC
- | - | 15 | TRBJ2-2 | TRBV5-4 | CATYPVGGASGELFF | TGTGCCACCTATCCGGTTGGGGGCGCATCCGGGGAGCTGTTTTTT
- | - | 13 | TRBJ2-1 | TRBV9 | CASGDNINNEQFF | TGTGCCAGCGGGGACAACATCAACAATGAGCAGTTCTTC
- | - | 17 | TRBJ1-5 | TRBV12-5 | CASGLTRGHYSNQPQHF | TGTGCTAGTGGTTTGACCAGGGGACACTATAGCAATCAGCCCCAGCATTTT
TRBD1 | - | 16 | TRBJ1-5 | TRBV3-1/TRBV3-2 | CASSQARAGGRQPQHF | TGTGCCAGCAGCCAAGCAAGGGCAGGGGGCCGTCAGCCCCAGCATTTT
- | - | 15 | TRBJ2-2 | TRBV6-5 | CASSWQEGGTGELFF | TGTGCCAGCAGTTGGCAGGAGGGGGGGACCGGGGAGCTGTTTTTT
- | few | 15 | TRBJ1-1 | TRBV5-4 | CASSLEGGRGTEAFF | TGTGCCAGCAGCTTGGAGGGAGGGCGGGGCACTGAAGCTTTCTTT
TRBD1 | - | 14 | TRBJ2-7 | TRBV7-8 | CASSLQSPGGEQYF | TGTGCCAGCAGCTTACAATCCCCAGGGGGCGAGCAGTACTTC
- | - | 15 | TRBJ2-3 | TRBV6-5 | CATILQGGSTDTQYF | TGTGCCACCATCCTCCAGGGGGGCAGCACAGATACGCAGTATTTT
TRBD1 | - | 15 | TRBJ1-6 | TRBV7-8 | CASSADRGVDSPLHF | TGTGCCAGCAGCGCTGACAGGGGAGTGGATTCACCCCTCCACTTT
- | - | 14 | TRBJ2-5 | TRBV21-1 | CASTPGLANETQYF | TGTGCCAGCACCCCGGGACTAGCGAACGAGACCCAGTACTTC